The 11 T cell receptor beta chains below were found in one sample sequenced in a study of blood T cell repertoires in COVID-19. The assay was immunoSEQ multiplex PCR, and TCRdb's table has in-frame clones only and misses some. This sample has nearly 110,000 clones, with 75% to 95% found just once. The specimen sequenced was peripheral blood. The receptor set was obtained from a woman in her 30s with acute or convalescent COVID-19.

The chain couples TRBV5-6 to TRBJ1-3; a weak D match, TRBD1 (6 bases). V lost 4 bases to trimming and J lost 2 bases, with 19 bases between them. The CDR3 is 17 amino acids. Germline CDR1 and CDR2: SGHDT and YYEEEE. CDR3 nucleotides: TGTGCCAGCAGCCACAGCCGAAGGGGGAAGACTGGAAACACCATATATTTT. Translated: CASSHSRRGKTGNTIYF. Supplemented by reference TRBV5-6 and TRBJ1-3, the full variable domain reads DAGVTQSPTHLIKTRGQQVTLRCSPKSGHDTVSWYQQALGQGPQFIFQYYEEEERQRGNFPDRFSGHQFPNYSSELNVNALLLGDSALYLCASSHSRRGKTGNTIYFGEGSWLTVV.

Written as DNA, the CDR3 is TGTGCCTGGAGTGTACGAGGAGTGACCTATGGCTACACCTTC. Translation: CAWSVRGVTYGYTF. The chain joins TRBV30 to TRBJ1-2, with D unresolved. This CDR3 is built from 14 residues. From germline, CDR1 is GTSNPN and CDR2 SVGIG (reference sequence). Deletions cut 0 bases from V and 4 bases from J, with 12 bases between.

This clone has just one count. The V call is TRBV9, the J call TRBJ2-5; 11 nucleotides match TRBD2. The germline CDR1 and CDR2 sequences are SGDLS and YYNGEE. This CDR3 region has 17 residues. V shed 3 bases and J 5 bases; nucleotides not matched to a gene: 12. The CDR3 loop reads CASSGYLSGGAGETQYF. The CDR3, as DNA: TGTGCCAGCAGCGGATACCTTAGCGGGGGGGCCGGGGAGACCCAGTACTTC. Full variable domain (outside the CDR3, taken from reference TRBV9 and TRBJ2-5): DSGVTQTPKHLITATGQRVTLRCSPRSGDLSVYWYQQSLDQGLQFLIQYYNGEERAKGNILERFSAQQFPDLHSELNLSSLELGDSALYFCASSGYLSGGAGETQYFGPGTRLLVL.

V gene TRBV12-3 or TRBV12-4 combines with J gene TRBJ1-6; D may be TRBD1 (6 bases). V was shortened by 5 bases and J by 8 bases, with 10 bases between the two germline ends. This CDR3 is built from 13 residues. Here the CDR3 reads CASSPGQYSPLHF. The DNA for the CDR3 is TGTGCCAGCAGTCCCGGACAGTATTCACCCCTCCACTTT.

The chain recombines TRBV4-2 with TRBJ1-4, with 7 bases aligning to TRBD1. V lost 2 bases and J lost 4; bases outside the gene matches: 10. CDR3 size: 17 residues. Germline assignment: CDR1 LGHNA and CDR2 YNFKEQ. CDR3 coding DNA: TGTGCCAGCAGCCAAAAAGCACAGGGGTGGCTTAATGAAAAACTGTTTTTT. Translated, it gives CASSQKAQGWLNEKLFF.

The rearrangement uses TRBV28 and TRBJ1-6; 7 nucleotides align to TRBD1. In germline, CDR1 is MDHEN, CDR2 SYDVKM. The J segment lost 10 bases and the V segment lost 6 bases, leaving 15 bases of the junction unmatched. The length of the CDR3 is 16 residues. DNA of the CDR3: TGTGCCAGCAGCCACAGGGGATTTGGACTCGGGTCACCCCTCCACTTT. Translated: CASSHRGFGLGSPLHF.

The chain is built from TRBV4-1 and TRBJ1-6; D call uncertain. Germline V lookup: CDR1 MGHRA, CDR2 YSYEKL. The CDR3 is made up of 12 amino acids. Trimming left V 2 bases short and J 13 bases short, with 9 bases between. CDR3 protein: CASSQMTGPLHF. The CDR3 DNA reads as TGCGCCAGCAGCCAAATGACGGGGCCCCTCCACTTT.

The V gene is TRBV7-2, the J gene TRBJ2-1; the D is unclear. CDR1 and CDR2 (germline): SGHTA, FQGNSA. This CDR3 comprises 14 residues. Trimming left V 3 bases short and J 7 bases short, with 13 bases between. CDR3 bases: TGTGCCAGCAGCTTTCTAGGTATTTGGAATGAGCAGTTCTTC. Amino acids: CASSFLGIWNEQFF.

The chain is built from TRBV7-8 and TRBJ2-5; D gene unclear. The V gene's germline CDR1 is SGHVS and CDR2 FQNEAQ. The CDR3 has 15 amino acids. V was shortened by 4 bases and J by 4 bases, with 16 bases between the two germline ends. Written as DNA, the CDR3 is TGTGCCAGCAGCTCGCAGGTCCTAAAACGAGAGACCCAGTACTTC. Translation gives CASSSQVLKRETQYF.

The CDR3 DNA sequence: TGCGCCAGCAGCCAAGGTTGGGGCCCCTACGAGCAGTACTTC. Its translation: CASSQGWGPYEQYF. The rearrangement joins TRBV4-3 to TRBJ2-7, with D possibly being TRBD1 (5 bases). The V end was cut by 1 base, the J end by 2 bases, with 9 bases between. The CDR3 covers 14 residues. Germline V lookup: CDR1 LGHNA, CDR2 YSLEER.

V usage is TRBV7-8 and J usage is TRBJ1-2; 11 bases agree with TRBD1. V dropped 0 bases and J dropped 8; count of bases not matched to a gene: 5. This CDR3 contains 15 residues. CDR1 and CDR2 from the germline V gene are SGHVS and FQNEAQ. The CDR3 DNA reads TGTGCCAGCAGCTTAGCGCCGGGACAGGGGGGCGGCTACACCTTC. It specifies CASSLAPGQGGGYTF.